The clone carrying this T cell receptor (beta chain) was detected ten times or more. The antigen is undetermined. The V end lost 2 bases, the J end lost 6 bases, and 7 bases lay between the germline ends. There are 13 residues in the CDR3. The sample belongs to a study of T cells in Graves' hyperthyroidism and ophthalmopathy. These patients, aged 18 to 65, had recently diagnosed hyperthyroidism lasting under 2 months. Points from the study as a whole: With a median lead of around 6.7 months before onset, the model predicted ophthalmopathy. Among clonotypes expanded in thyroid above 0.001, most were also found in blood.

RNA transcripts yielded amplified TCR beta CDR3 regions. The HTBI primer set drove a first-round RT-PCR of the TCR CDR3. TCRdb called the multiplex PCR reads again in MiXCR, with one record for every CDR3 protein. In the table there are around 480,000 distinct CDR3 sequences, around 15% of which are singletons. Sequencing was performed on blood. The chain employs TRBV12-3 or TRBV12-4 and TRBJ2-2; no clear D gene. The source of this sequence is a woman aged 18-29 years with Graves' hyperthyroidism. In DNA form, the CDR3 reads TGTGCCAGCAGTTTACTGGCGTCCGGGGAGCTGTTTTTT. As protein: CASSLLASGELFF.